This TCR beta chain was documented in a study of identical twins. Study-level points and caveats: The degree of excess twin sharing was weaker in beta out-of-frame sequences.

Worth noting for this clonotype: The antigen is not known.

Per germline, CDR1 DFQATT and CDR2 SNEGSKA (reference sequence). With 1 base clipped from V and 2 bases from J, the junction kept 4 bases outside the gene matches. CDR3 size: 15 residues. From the 5' RACE reads, TCRdb called clonotypes with MiXCR, one entry per CDR3 protein. The sample has about 690,000 distinct CDR3 sequences; 21% are singletons. This sample also appeared in a second study, on T cells expressing NK-cell markers. That report notes: The TCR beta repertoires originated in sorted CD3+CD56+NKG2C+, CD3+CD56+NKG2C- and CD3+CD56-NKG2C+ T cells. Among the eight sequenced donors, seven tested HCMV-seropositive and one tested seronegative.

The TCR originated in a woman between 18 and 29 years old in good health. The V gene is TRBV20-1, the J gene TRBJ2-3; 9 positions agree with TRBD2. Sequenced sample: PBMCs. The CDR3 nucleotides are TGCAGTGCTAGAGTCAGCGGGGGGTACACAGATACGCAGTATTTT. The encoded protein is CSARVSGGYTDTQYF.